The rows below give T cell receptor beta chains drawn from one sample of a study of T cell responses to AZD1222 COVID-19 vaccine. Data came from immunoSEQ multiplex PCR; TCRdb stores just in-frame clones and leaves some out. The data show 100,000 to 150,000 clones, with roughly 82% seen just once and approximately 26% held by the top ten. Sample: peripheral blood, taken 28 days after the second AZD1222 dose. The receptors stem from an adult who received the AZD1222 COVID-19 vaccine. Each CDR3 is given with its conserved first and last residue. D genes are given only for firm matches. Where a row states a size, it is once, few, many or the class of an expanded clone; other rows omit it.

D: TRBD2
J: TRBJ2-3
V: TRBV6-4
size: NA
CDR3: CASSDSSGGASGSDTQYF
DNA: TGTGCCAGCAGTGACTCCAGCGGGGGGGCTTCGGGATCAGATACGCAGTATTTT

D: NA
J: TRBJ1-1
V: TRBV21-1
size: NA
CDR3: CASSYLPTSTANTEAFF
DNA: TGTGCCTCCTCCTACCTCCCAACCTCGACAGCAAACACTGAAGCTTTCTTT

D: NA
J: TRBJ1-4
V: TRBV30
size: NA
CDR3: CAWSFPLLEKLFF
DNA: TGTGCCTGGAGCTTTCCCCTTCTAGAAAAACTGTTTTTT

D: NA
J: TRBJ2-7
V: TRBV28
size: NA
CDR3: CATRDPGSYEQYF
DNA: TGTGCCACCCGGGACCCCGGGTCCTACGAGCAGTACTTC

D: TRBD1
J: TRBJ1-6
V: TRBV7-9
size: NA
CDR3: CASSAGQPNSPLHF
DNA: TGTGCCAGCAGCGCGGGACAGCCCAATTCACCCCTCCACTTT

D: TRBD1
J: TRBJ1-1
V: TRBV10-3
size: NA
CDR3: CAISPARQGSDTEAFF
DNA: TGTGCCATCAGCCCCGCCAGACAGGGATCGGACACTGAAGCTTTCTTT

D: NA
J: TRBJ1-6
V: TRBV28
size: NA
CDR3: CASSPTAMRNNSPLHF
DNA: TGTGCCAGCAGTCCGACGGCAATGAGGAATAATTCACCCCTCCACTTT

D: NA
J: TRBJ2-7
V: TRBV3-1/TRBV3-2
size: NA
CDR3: CASSQEAVSYEQYF
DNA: TGTGCCAGCAGCCAGGAAGCCGTCTCCTACGAGCAGTACTTC

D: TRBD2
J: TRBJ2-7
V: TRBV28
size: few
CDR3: CASSSTSGGAPYEQYF
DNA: TGTGCCAGCAGCTCGACTAGCGGGGGGGCTCCCTACGAGCAGTACTTC

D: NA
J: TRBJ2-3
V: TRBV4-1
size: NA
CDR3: CASSQDDRSDTQYF
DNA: TGCGCCAGCAGCCAAGATGACAGGTCAGATACGCAGTATTTT

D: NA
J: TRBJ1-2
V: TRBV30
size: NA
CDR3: CAFADRYYGYTF
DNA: TGTGCCTTCGCGGACAGATACTATGGCTACACCTTC

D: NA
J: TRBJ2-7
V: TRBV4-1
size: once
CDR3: CASSQDRGFSREQYF
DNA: TGCGCCAGCAGCCAAGATAGGGGGTTTTCGCGCGAGCAGTACTTC

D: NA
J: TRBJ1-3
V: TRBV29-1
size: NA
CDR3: CSVEDTGQVGPGNTIYF
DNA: TGCAGCGTTGAAGACACCGGGCAGGTGGGGCCTGGAAACACCATATATTTT

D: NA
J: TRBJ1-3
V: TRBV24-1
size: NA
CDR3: CATSDGGGTIYF
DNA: TGTGCCACCAGTGATGGGGGAGGCACCATATATTTT

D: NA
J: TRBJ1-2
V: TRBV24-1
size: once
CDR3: CATSDPRRGDRYGYTF
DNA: TGTGCCACCAGTGACCCCCGGAGGGGGGATCGGTATGGCTACACCTTC

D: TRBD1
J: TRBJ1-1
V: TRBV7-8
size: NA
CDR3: CASSLEQGYTEAFF
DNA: TGTGCCAGCAGCTTAGAACAGGGGTACACTGAAGCTTTCTTT

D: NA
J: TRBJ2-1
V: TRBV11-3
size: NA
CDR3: CASSSAPTSGTYNEQFF
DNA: TGTGCCAGCAGCTCAGCCCCGACTAGTGGGACCTACAATGAGCAGTTCTTC

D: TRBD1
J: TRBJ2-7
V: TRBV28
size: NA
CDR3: CASRIDRGRNEQYF
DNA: TGTGCCAGCAGAATAGACAGGGGAAGGAACGAGCAGTACTTC

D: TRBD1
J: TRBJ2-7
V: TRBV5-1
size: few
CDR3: CASSLRGQPPYEQYF
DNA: TGCGCCAGCAGCTTGAGGGGACAGCCCCCCTACGAGCAGTACTTC

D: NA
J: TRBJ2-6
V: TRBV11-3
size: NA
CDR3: CASSPGGDRLGDLTF
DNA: TGTGCCAGCAGCCCGGGGGGTGACAGGCTAGGGGACCTGACTTTC

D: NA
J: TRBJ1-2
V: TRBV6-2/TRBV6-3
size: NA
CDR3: CASSYGNYGYTF
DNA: TGTGCCAGCAGTTACGGTAACTATGGCTACACCTTC

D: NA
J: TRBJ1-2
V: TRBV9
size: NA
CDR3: CASRPAGGDYGYTF
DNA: TGTGCCAGCAGGCCCGCAGGAGGGGACTATGGCTACACCTTC

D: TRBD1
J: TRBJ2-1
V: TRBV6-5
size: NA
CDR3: CASRVGTVLYNEQFF
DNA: TGTGCCAGCAGGGTCGGGACAGTGCTCTACAATGAGCAGTTCTTC